The sequence of this TCR beta chain was determined in a study of T cell responses to AZD1222 COVID-19 vaccine. The study's findings and limits: Females made up more of the donors, who were largely white British, and clonal diversity may have come out too low. Among those given AZD1222, only five to seven were seropositive at baseline.

Clones were sequenced by immunoSEQ multiplex PCR, and TCRdb holds only the in-frame ones, with some missing. There are some 200,000 clones in the sample; 75% to 90% occur only once, and roughly 6.5% lies in the top ten. With regard to this clone: Its antigen remains unidentified.

Trimming stripped 6 bases from V and 2 bases from J, with 16 bases between. Per the germline V gene, CDR1 is KGHSH and CDR2 is LQKENI. The CDR3 covers 15 residues. The sequenced sample was peripheral blood, obtained on day 0 of AZD1222 vaccination. This sequence joins TRBV18 and TRBJ1-2; the D gene is possibly TRBD1 (5 bases). The receptor comes from an adult in good health. Written as DNA, the CDR3 is TGTGCCAGCTCCACAACCGGGGCAGGGAACTATGGCTACACCTTC. Translating it yields CASSTTGAGNYGYTF.